This entry lists 28 T cell receptor beta chains sequenced from one sample in a study of cytomegalovirus exposure and HLA in healthy donors. Amplification used 60 Vbeta primers and 13 Jbeta primers. TCRdb's table, derived via immunoSEQ multiplex PCR, lists solely in-frame clones and lacks some. The repertoire consists of 150,000 to 250,000 clones, with 79% occurring once and the leading ten covering 1.5% to 1.7%. Specimen: PBMCs. These receptor sequences come from a girl aged 5-17 years in good health and CMV-seropositive.

To note about this clone: At one end the junction does not follow the germline gene, possibly because of a read error. This rearrangement joins TRBV9 to TRBJ2-5; D gene uncertain. Germline V lookup: CDR1 SGDLS, CDR2 YYNGEE. This CDR3 contains 14 residues. The CDR3 protein is CASSVDRRQETQHF. DNA for the CDR3: TGTGCCAGCAGCGTAGACAGACGTCAAGAGACCCAGCACTTC.

A single count supports this clone. The J gene is TRBJ1-5, the V gene TRBV7-9, with D possibly TRBD1 on 5 matching bases. V was shortened by 6 bases and J by 7 bases, with 13 bases between the two germline ends. The CDR3 loop spans 13 amino acids. Germline lookup yields CDR1 SEHNR and CDR2 FQNEAQ (reference sequence). CDR3 residues: CASSRQGYQPQHF. As DNA, the CDR3 is TGTGCCAGCAGTCGCCAGGGTTACCAGCCCCAGCATTTT.

V usage is TRBV30 and J usage is TRBJ2-4, with D possibly being TRBD2 (6 bases). V was trimmed by 0 bases and J by 0 bases, leaving 12 bases between them. This CDR3 comprises 16 residues. Looked up from germline, CDR1 is GTSNPN and CDR2 is SVGIG (reference sequence). This chain's CDR3 is CAWSVRVGLAKNIQYF. Here the CDR3 DNA reads TGTGCCTGGAGTGTACGGGTGGGACTAGCCAAAAACATTCAGTACTTC.

As regards this clone: Since the CDR3 does not end with the conserved phenylalanine or tryptophan, this likely comes from a read error. The V gene is TRBV6-6, the J gene TRBJ1-2; no reliable D call. Looked up from germline, CDR1 is MNHNY and CDR2 is SVGAGI (reference sequence). Trimming left V 2 bases short and J 3 bases short, with 7 bases between. The CDR3 totals 13 residues. CDR3 protein: CASSYTGYYGYTS. The CDR3 DNA sequence: TGTGCCAGCAGTTACACGGGGTACTATGGCTACACCTCC.

This sequence joins TRBV6-1 and TRBJ2-7; the D gene is possibly TRBD2 (6 bases). CDR1 is MNHNS and CDR2 is SASEGT in the germline V gene. The germline V and J ends were trimmed by 1 base and 0 bases, with 10 bases remaining between them. The CDR3 consists of 15 residues. As DNA, the CDR3 is TGTGCCAGCAGTGAAGGCGCGGGGACCTCCTACGAGCAGTACTTC. Translating gives CASSEGAGTSYEQYF.

This rearrangement joins TRBV6-6 to TRBJ1-1, with unresolved D. The CDR3 runs to 15 residues. V was trimmed by 5 bases and J by 0 bases, leaving 13 bases between them. Germline lookup yields CDR1 MNHNY and CDR2 SVGAGI (reference sequence). CDR3 protein: CASSNPEKLNTEAFF. The DNA of the CDR3 is TGTGCCAGCAGTAACCCGGAGAAATTGAACACTGAAGCTTTCTTT.

The genes are TRBV7-6 and TRBJ1-2; possible D gene TRBD1, 5 bases. Between the trimmed V and J ends, which lost 3 bases and 3 bases, there was a span of 14 bases. In germline, CDR1 is SGHVS, CDR2 FNYEAQ. The CDR3 runs 15 residues. The CDR3 sequence is CASSLVPIGDYGYTF. CDR3 nucleotide sequence: TGTGCCAGCAGCTTGGTACCAATAGGGGACTATGGCTACACCTTC.

This clone is a singleton in its sample. The chain recombines TRBV6-5 with TRBJ1-1; 7 bases align to TRBD1. Germline V gene sequence: CDR1 MNHEY, CDR2 SVGAGI. The V gene end was trimmed by 6 bases and the J gene end by 6 bases; junction bases not matched to a gene: 10. This CDR3 contains 14 residues. CDR3 nucleotides: TGTGCCAGCAGCGGGACAGTCGAGTTGGCTGAAGCTTTCTTT. It is translated as CASSGTVELAEAFF.

This clone was counted a few times. The chain combines TRBV5-5 with TRBJ1-5; TRBD1 matches at 8 bases. Per germline, CDR1 SGHKS and CDR2 YYEKEE (reference sequence). The junction had 7 bases not matched to a gene; V was cut back by 4 bases and J by 4 bases. The CDR3 sequence is 15 residues long. The CDR3 DNA follows: TGTGCCAGCAGCCCGACAGGGGTTTTTAATCAGCCCCAGCATTTT. Its protein is CASSPTGVFNQPQHF.

The rearrangement uses TRBV9 and TRBJ2-6; 7 bases align to TRBD1. The CDR3 totals 17 residues. Germline V lookup: CDR1 SGDLS, CDR2 YYNGEE. The trim removed 3 bases at V and 8 bases at J, leaving 14 bases unmatched. CDR3 amino acids: CASSAYHGTAASNVLTF. CDR3 bases: TGTGCCAGCAGCGCATACCATGGGACAGCCGCGTCCAACGTCCTGACTTTC.

The chain combines TRBV6-1 with TRBJ2-3; D is possibly TRBD1 (5 bases). V was pared by 2 bases and J by 6 bases, with 6 bases between. The CDR3 is 12 amino acids. Germline CDR1 MNHNS, CDR2 SASEGT. CDR3 loop: CASSEQGDTQYF. CDR3 in DNA: TGTGCCAGCAGTGAACAGGGTGATACGCAGTATTTT.

The V and J genes are TRBV6-6 and TRBJ1-1; D perhaps matches TRBD1 (5 bases). Germline CDR1 is MNHNY and CDR2 is SVGAGI (reference sequence). Trimming shortened V by 5 bases and J by 1 base, and 17 bases separated the two germline ends. The CDR3 spans 16 residues. CDR3 sequence: CASSLSKGNSNTEAFF. Written as DNA, the CDR3 is TGTGCCAGCAGTCTATCTAAGGGGAACTCGAACACTGAAGCTTTCTTT.

V usage is TRBV7-2 and J usage is TRBJ1-6, with 10 bases matching TRBD1. This CDR3 spans 16 amino acids. CDR1 is SGHTA and CDR2 is FQGNSA in the germline V gene. Trimming removed 1 base from V and 7 bases from J; junction bases left unmatched: 4. This chain's CDR3 is CASSLVWTGGNSPLHF. The CDR3, as DNA: TGTGCCAGCAGCTTAGTTTGGACAGGGGGGAATTCACCCCTCCACTTT.

In this sample, this clone turned up a few times. The chain recombines TRBV27 with TRBJ2-1, with 8 nucleotides matching TRBD2. Germline V lookup: CDR1 MNHEY, CDR2 SMNVEV (reference sequence). CDR3 length equals 14 residues. Unmatched junction bases numbered 10, after V lost 8 bases and J lost 7 bases. Here the CDR3 DNA reads TGTGCCAGCTCACCCAGTGGGACTAGTAATGAGCAGTTCTTC. This encodes CASSPSGTSNEQFF.

The genes are TRBV9 and TRBJ1-4, with TRBD1 matching 8 bases. With 3 bases clipped from V and 7 bases from J, the junction kept 11 bases outside the gene matches. CDR1 SGDLS and CDR2 YYNGEE come from the germline V gene. This CDR3 is 16 amino acids long. The CDR3 DNA reads TGTGCCAGCAGCGGTAACGTCGCAGGGGGCACTGAAAAACTGTTTTTT. Protein product: CASSGNVAGGTEKLFF. Full variable domain (outside the CDR3, taken from reference TRBV9 and TRBJ1-4): DSGVTQTPKHLITATGQRVTLRCSPRSGDLSVYWYQQSLDQGLQFLIQYYNGEERAKGNILERFSAQQFPDLHSELNLSSLELGDSALYFCASSGNVAGGTEKLFFGSGTQLSVL.

V is TRBV6-1 and J is TRBJ1-4, with D perhaps TRBD1 (5 bases). Germline values: CDR1 MNHNS, CDR2 SASEGT. The CDR3 contains 15 residues. Deletions cut 2 bases from V and 1 base from J, with 8 bases between. The CDR3 nucleotides are TGTGCCAGCAGTGAACGGAGGGGAACTAATGAAAAACTGTTTTTT. This codes for CASSERRGTNEKLFF.

The V and J genes are TRBV5-1 and TRBJ2-3; 9 bases are shared with TRBD2. CDR1 and CDR2 (germline): SGHRS, YFSETQ. Trimming cost V 0 bases and J 4 bases; bases outside gene matches: 9. This CDR3 spans 17 amino acids. For the CDR3, the DNA is TGCGCCAGCAGCTTGGGGGTCGGGCTAGCGGGGCCAGATACGCAGTATTTT. It codes for CASSLGVGLAGPDTQYF.

The V call is TRBV19, the J call TRBJ2-1, with 11 bases matching TRBD2. Germline V gene sequence: CDR1 LNHDA, CDR2 SQIVND (reference sequence). Losses at the gene ends were 3 bases for V and 1 base for J; bases not matched to a gene: 5. This CDR3 is 17 amino acids long. CDR3 in DNA: TGTGCCAGTAGTATGGGACTAGCGGACCTATCCTACAATGAGCAGTTCTTC. This sequence encodes CASSMGLADLSYNEQFF. Full variable domain (outside the CDR3, taken from reference TRBV19 and TRBJ2-1): DGGITQSPKYLFRKEGQNVTLSCEQNLNHDAMYWYRQDPGQGLRLIYYSQIVNDFQKGDIAEGYSVSREKKESFPLTVTSAQKNPTAFYLCASSMGLADLSYNEQFFGPGTRLTVL.

In its sample, this clone was seen a few times. The rearrangement joins TRBV5-1 to TRBJ2-5; D is possibly TRBD1 (5 bases). Between the trimmed V and J ends, which lost 1 base and 2 bases, there was a span of 6 bases. Germline lookup yields CDR1 SGHRS and CDR2 YFSETQ. CDR3 size: 13 residues. The CDR3 DNA reads TGCGCCAGCAGCTTGAGACAGCAAGAGACCCAGTACTTC. Translation: CASSLRQQETQYF.

The J gene is TRBJ1-1, the V gene TRBV5-1; a possible D gene is TRBD1 (6 bases). Germline assignment: CDR1 SGHRS and CDR2 YFSETQ. Trimming removed 3 bases from V and 1 base from J, with 16 bases in between. CDR3 size: 16 residues. The DNA of the CDR3 is TGCGCCAGCAGCTCCGCGGGGGGACACAAGAACACTGAAGCTTTCTTT. This encodes CASSSAGGHKNTEAFF.

This chain joins TRBV9 and TRBJ1-6; D is possibly TRBD1 (5 bases). This CDR3 contains 15 residues. Germline CDR1 is SGDLS and CDR2 is YYNGEE. V lost 0 bases to trimming and J lost 8 bases, with 12 bases between them. CDR3 amino acids: CASSVEGVGYSPLHF. CDR3 DNA sequence: TGTGCCAGCAGCGTAGAAGGGGTGGGGTATTCACCCCTCCACTTT.

V and J are TRBV9 and TRBJ1-2; 7 nucleotides match TRBD1. There are 13 residues in the CDR3. Germline CDR1 and CDR2: SGDLS and YYNGEE. V trimming: 3 bases; J trimming: 3 bases; junction bases outside the gene matches: 2. The CDR3 is CASSGTGDYGYTF. The CDR3 region has the DNA TGTGCCAGCAGCGGTACAGGGGACTATGGCTACACCTTC.

The genes are TRBV6-5 and TRBJ1-2, with TRBD1 as a possible D gene (6 bases). CDR3 size: 16 residues. V was cut by 0 bases and J by 4 bases, with 15 bases left in between. Germline V gives CDR1 MNHEY, CDR2 SVGAGI. The CDR3 nucleotides are TGTGCCAGCAGTTACTCGAGTGGGGGCGGGGGCTATGGCTACACCTTC. It is translated as CASSYSSGGGGYGYTF.

The rearrangement uses TRBV11-2 and TRBJ1-2; 8 nucleotides agree with TRBD1. Germline values: CDR1 SGHAT, CDR2 FQNNGV. This CDR3 has 15 amino acids. V lost 1 base and J lost 8; bases outside the gene matches: 9. CDR3 in DNA: TGTGCCAGCAGCTTAGGGCTGGGGACAGGAGGGGGCTACACCTTC. Translation: CASSLGLGTGGGYTF.

The J gene is TRBJ2-1, the V gene TRBV18; D might be TRBD1 (6 bases). With 4 bases removed from V and 4 bases from J, the gap between germline ends came to 17 bases. The CDR3 sequence is 16 residues long. Germline V gene sequence: CDR1 KGHSH, CDR2 LQKENI. This chain's CDR3 is CASSRPPGQGYNEQFF. For the CDR3, the DNA is TGTGCCAGCTCACGACCACCGGGCCAGGGGTACAATGAGCAGTTCTTC. The entire variable domain, with the rest obtained from reference TRBV18 and TRBJ2-1, is as follows: NAGVMQNPRHLVRRRGQEARLRCSPMKGHSHVYWYRQLPEEGLKFMVYLQKENIIDESGMPKERFSAEFPKEGPSILRIQQVVRGDSAAYFCASSRPPGQGYNEQFFGPGTRLTVL.

The V call is TRBV7-2, the J call TRBJ2-7; D unclear. This CDR3 spans 11 amino acids. The germline V gene encodes CDR1 SGHTA and CDR2 FQGNSA. Trimming removed 5 bases from V and 2 bases from J, with 4 bases in between. The CDR3 DNA follows: TGTGCCAGCAGCCGAGCCTACGAGCAGTACTTC. It codes for CASSRAYEQYF.

This chain connects TRBV19 to TRBJ1-2; 7 bases fit TRBD1. CDR3 length: 13 residues. The V segment lost 4 bases and the J segment 4 bases; nucleotides outside the gene matches: 3. Germline-derived CDR1 and CDR2 are LNHDA and SQIVND (reference sequence). The CDR3 coding sequence is TGTGCCAGTAGTAGAAGGGGGCTCTATGGCTACACCTTC. Protein product: CASSRRGLYGYTF.

The gene calls are TRBV23-1 and TRBJ1-5; no reliable D call. Being an ORF, TRBV23-1 has a function that is uncertain. The CDR3 sequence is 16 residues long. V was trimmed by 2 bases and J by 2 bases, leaving 13 bases between them. The CDR3 DNA sequence: TGCGCCAGCAGTCAAACTTCCCAGCGGGGCAATCAGCCCCAGCATTTT. It is translated as CASSQTSQRGNQPQHF.